This TCR beta chain was profiled in a study of Graves' ophthalmopathy and Graves' hyperthyroidism. This clonotype is a singleton in its sample. The antigen is undetermined. Amplified TCR beta CDR3 regions were obtained using RNA transcripts as template. An opening RT-PCR round employed HTBI primers and preceded a second-round multiplex PCR. TCRdb independently ran MiXCR on the multiplex PCR reads; one entry per CDR3 protein. The repertoire has over a million distinct CDR3 sequences, approximately 35% of them found once; the top ten carry over 8.5%. The length of the CDR3 is 13 residues. Germline CDR1 SGHAT, CDR2 FQNNGV. Trimming cost V 2 bases and J 6 bases, with 10 bases left between them. Broader study findings: A model built from 13 signatures distinguished ophthalmopathy from stable hyperthyroidism with 85% to 90% sensitivity and approximately 81% specificity.

Specimen: peripheral blood or thyroid tissue (not recorded which). This sequence was found in an adult man with Graves' hyperthyroidism. This chain links TRBV11-2 with TRBJ1-2; D uncertain. Written as DNA, the CDR3 is TGTGCCAGCAGCTTAATTCCCCGGGATGGCTACACCTTC. It yields the protein CASSLIPRDGYTF.